The T cell receptor (beta chain) under discussion was sequenced for a study of blood T cell repertoires in COVID-19. Study-wide background: Sites across the United States, Italy and Spain contributed samples from acute and convalescent COVID-19.

This clone was seen just once. Original processing methods: Amplification of reference gene primers provided the estimated nucleated cell counts. Clones were read by immunoSEQ multiplex PCR, and TCRdb kept only the in-frame ones, dropping some. Clone size and V and J calls were adopted from that table, with D and trimming inferred from the DNA. The sample consists of roughly 150,000 clones, around 82% of them appearing once. The CDR3 is 14 amino acids. The J segment lost 5 bases and the V segment lost 8 bases, leaving 7 bases of the junction unmatched. Per the germline V gene, CDR1 is MNHEY and CDR2 is SVGAGI.

The V and J genes are TRBV6-5 and TRBJ2-3, with 10 bases lining up with TRBD2. Sequences were obtained from peripheral blood. This sequence was found in a human donor with acute or convalescent COVID-19. The donor label of this sample is uncertain. Here the CDR3 reads CASSRTSGRDTQYF. CDR3 bases: TGTGCCAGCTCCAGGACTAGCGGAAGAGATACGCAGTATTTT.